This entry concerns a single TCR beta chain. The entry originates in a study of CD8+ T cells in alopecia areata. Sequencing used cDNA as its template, made by extracting RNA and reverse transcribing it. Sequencing used immunoSEQ multiplex PCR; TCRdb keeps in-frame clones, though not all of them. In the table there are hundreds of thousands of clones, about 68% of which are singletons. The source is a human donor with alopecia areata. This sample comprised CD4+ T cells sorted from blood, obtained at week 0.

CDR3 amino acids: CASSLAPRQFGDSPLHF. The CDR3 nucleotides read TGCGCCAGCAGCTTGGCCCCCAGGCAGTTCGGGGATTCACCCCTCCACTTT. This chain joins TRBV5-1 and TRBJ1-6; no clear D gene. The CDR3 runs 17 residues. Trimming removed 0 bases from V and 8 bases from J, with 18 bases in between. The germline V gene has CDR1 SGHRS and CDR2 YFSETQ.